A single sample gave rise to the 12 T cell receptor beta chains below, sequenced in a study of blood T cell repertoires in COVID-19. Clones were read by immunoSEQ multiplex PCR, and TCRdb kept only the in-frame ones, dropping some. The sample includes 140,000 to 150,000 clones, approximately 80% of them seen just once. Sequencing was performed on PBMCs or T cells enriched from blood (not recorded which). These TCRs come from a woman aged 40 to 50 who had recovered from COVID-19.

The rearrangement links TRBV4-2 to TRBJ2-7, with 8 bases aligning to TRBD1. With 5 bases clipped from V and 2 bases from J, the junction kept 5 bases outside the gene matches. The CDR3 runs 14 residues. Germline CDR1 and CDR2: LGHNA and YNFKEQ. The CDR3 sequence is CASSEGQGAYEQYF. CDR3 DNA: TGTGCCAGCAGCGAAGGACAGGGTGCCTACGAGCAGTACTTC.

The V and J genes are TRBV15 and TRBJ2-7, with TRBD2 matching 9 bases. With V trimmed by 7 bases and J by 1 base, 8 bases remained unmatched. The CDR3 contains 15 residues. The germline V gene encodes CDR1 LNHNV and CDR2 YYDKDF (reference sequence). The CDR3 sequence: CATKAGLAGSYEQYF. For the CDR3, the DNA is TGTGCCACCAAAGCGGGGCTAGCGGGGTCCTACGAGCAGTACTTC.

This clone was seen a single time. The CDR3 is CASSQTPQMTQYF. Written as DNA, the CDR3 is TGTGCCAGCAGCCAAACCCCCCAGATGACCCAGTACTTC. The chain is built from TRBV9 and TRBJ2-5; D call uncertain. Germline assignment: CDR1 SGDLS and CDR2 YYNGEE. Trimming took off 4 bases at V and 7 bases at J, with 14 bases between the two ends. This CDR3 spans 13 amino acids. The full variable domain, rest sourced from reference TRBV9 and TRBJ2-5, is DSGVTQTPKHLITATGQRVTLRCSPRSGDLSVYWYQQSLDQGLQFLIQYYNGEERAKGNILERFSAQQFPDLHSELNLSSLELGDSALYFCASSQTPQMTQYFGPGTRLLVL.

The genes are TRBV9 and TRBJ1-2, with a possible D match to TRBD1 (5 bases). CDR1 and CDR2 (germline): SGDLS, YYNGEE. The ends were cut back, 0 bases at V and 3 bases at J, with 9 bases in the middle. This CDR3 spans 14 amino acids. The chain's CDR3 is CASSVVDSDYGYTF. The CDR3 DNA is TGTGCCAGCAGCGTAGTCGACAGCGACTATGGCTACACCTTC.

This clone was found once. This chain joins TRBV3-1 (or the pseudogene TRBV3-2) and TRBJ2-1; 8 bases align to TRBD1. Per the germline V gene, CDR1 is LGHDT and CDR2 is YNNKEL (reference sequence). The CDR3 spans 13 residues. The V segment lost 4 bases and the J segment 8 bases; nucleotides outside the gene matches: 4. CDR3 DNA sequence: TGTGCCAGCAGCCTCACAGGGGGAGATGAGCAGTTCTTC. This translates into CASSLTGGDEQFF.

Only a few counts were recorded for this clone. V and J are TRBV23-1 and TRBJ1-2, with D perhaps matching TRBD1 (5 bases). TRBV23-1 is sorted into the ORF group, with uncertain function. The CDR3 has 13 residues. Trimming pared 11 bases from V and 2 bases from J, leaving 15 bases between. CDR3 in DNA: TGCGCCCCCCCGACGGGGGGGAACTATGGCTACACCTTC. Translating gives CAPPTGGNYGYTF.

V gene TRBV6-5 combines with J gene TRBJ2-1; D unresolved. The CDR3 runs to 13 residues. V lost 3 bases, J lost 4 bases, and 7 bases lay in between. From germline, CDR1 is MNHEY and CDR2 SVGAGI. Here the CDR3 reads CASSYADYNEQFF. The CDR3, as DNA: TGTGCCAGCAGTTATGCGGATTACAATGAGCAGTTCTTC.

CDR3 region: CASSAIQGGDSPLHF. The CDR3 DNA reads TGTGCCAGCAGCGCTATACAGGGAGGGGATTCACCCCTCCACTTT. The V call is TRBV9, the J call TRBJ1-6; tentative D call: TRBD1 (6 bases). This CDR3 spans 15 amino acids. V lost 3 bases, J lost 8 bases, and 15 bases lay in between. The V gene's germline CDR1 is SGDLS and CDR2 YYNGEE. The full variable domain, with the rest looked up from reference TRBV9 and TRBJ1-6, is DSGVTQTPKHLITATGQRVTLRCSPRSGDLSVYWYQQSLDQGLQFLIQYYNGEERAKGNILERFSAQQFPDLHSELNLSSLELGDSALYFCASSAIQGGDSPLHFGNGTRLTVT.

As DNA, the CDR3 is TGTGCCAGCAGTGCCGGGACAGGGCCCTACGAGCAGTACTTC. It translates to CASSAGTGPYEQYF. The chain employs TRBV27 and TRBJ2-7, with TRBD1 identical over 9 bases. Germline-derived CDR1 and CDR2 are MNHEY and SMNVEV (reference sequence). The CDR3 contains 14 residues. Trimming at V came to 5 bases and at J to 2 bases, leaving 4 bases not matched to a gene.

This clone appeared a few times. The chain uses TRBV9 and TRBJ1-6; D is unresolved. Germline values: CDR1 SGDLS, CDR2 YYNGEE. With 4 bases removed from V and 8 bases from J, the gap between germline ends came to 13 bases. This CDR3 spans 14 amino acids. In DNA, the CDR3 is TGTGCCAGCAGCCCCGGGAATTCCTATTCACCCCTCCACTTT. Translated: CASSPGNSYSPLHF.

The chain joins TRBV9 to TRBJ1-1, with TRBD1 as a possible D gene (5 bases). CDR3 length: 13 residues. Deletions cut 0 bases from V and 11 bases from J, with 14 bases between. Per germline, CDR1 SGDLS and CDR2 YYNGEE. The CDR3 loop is CASSVDQEGYAFF. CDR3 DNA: TGTGCCAGCAGCGTAGATCAGGAGGGGTACGCTTTCTTT.

The CDR3 DNA reads as TGCGCCAGCAGCCAACCACAAGACTGGGGGGACACTGAAGCTTTCTTT. Translating it yields CASSQPQDWGDTEAFF. The chain combines TRBV4-1 with TRBJ1-1; weak D call: TRBD1 (5 bases). The CDR3 consists of 16 residues. Between the trimmed V and J ends, which lost 2 bases and 3 bases, there was a span of 16 bases. The V gene's germline CDR1 is MGHRA and CDR2 YSYEKL.